This T cell receptor beta chain emerged from a study of shared clonotypes between healthy human individuals. V lost 2 bases, J lost 0 bases, and 5 bases lay in between. Germline values: CDR1 SGHTA, CDR2 FQGTGA. This CDR3 comprises 15 residues. The repertoire was sequenced with immunoSEQ multiplex PCR; TCRdb's copy has only in-frame clones and lacks some. The sample yields 2 million to 2.5 million clones, 93% seen once. The V and J genes are TRBV7-3 and TRBJ2-6; D call uncertain. Sequenced input: naive CD4+ T cells from PBMCs. Indicated subset: CD45RA+ positively selected. The sequence was obtained from a man aged 18 to 29 in good health. Some clones in this sample may be carry-over from other donors' samples. Here the CDR3 DNA reads TGTGCCAGCAGCTTATCCCGCTCTGGGGCCAACGTCCTGACTTTC. It encodes CASSLSRSGANVLTF.